The 15 T cell receptor beta chains given below trace back to one sample, sequenced in a study of T cell repertoires in aging, cancer and after chemotherapy. TCR beta rearrangements were amplified from peripheral blood genomic DNA. Rearranged V-D-J TRB sequences were amplified with a mixed TRB-A/B primer pool. TCRdb ran MiXCR on the multiplex PCR reads and lists one entry per CDR3 protein. The table includes roughly 1,500 distinct CDR3 sequences, less than 40% detected once. Sample: blood. The receptors stem from a human donor with a solid tumor.

This chain links TRBV29-1 with TRBJ2-1, with D hard to call. Germline V gene sequence: CDR1 SQVTM, CDR2 ANQGSEA. The CDR3 is 11 amino acids. Between the trimmed V and J ends, which lost 1 base and 15 bases, there was a span of 13 bases. The CDR3, as DNA: TGCAGCGTTGAAGTTTCCTCTTTCCCGTTCTTC. Translated, it gives CSVEVSSFPFF.

The V gene is TRBV30, the J gene TRBJ2-2, with 11 bases that match TRBD2. CDR1 GTSNPN and CDR2 SVGIG come from the germline V gene (reference sequence). This CDR3 region has 16 residues. The trim removed 3 bases at V and 1 base at J, leaving 4 bases unmatched. CDR3 in DNA: TGTGCCTGGAGGGTGACTAGCGGGATGAACACCGGGGAGCTGTTTTTT. Translation gives CAWRVTSGMNTGELFF.

The table lists this clonotype with a few counts. The rearrangement uses TRBV20-1 and TRBJ2-7; 9 bases are shared with TRBD1. CDR3 length equals 13 residues. V shed 7 bases, J shed 3 bases, and the junction held 7 bases outside the gene matches. Germline-derived CDR1 and CDR2 are DFQATT and SNEGSKA (reference sequence). The CDR3 nucleotides are TGCAGTGGATCCGGGACAGGGCTCTACGAGCAGTACTTC. Encoded protein: CSGSGTGLYEQYF.

The chain employs TRBV19 and TRBJ2-1; 7 bases line up with TRBD1. Germline CDR1 is LNHDA and CDR2 is SQIVND (reference sequence). CDR3 length: 16 amino acids. V shed 7 bases and J 2 bases; nucleotides not matched to a gene: 11. The chain's CDR3 is CASTRGGRAAYNEQFF. The CDR3 DNA reads as TGTGCCAGTACTCGAGGGGGCAGGGCAGCCTACAATGAGCAGTTCTTC.

The chain uses TRBV30 and TRBJ2-2; 11 positions agree with TRBD2. V shed 3 bases and J 2 bases; nucleotides not matched to a gene: 5. This CDR3 spans 16 amino acids. The V gene's germline CDR1 is GTSNPN and CDR2 SVGIG (reference sequence). DNA of the CDR3: TGTGCCTGGAGGGTGACTAGCGGGATAAACACCGGGGAGCTGTTTTTT. Translated: CAWRVTSGINTGELFF. Filled out from reference TRBV30 and TRBJ2-2, the complete variable domain reads SQTIHQWPATLVQPVGSPLSLECTVEGTSNPNLYWYRQAAGRGLQLLFYSVGIGQISSEVPQNLSASRPQDRQFILSSKKLLLSDSGFYLCAWRVTSGINTGELFFGEGSRLTVL.

V and J are TRBV27 and TRBJ2-2, with D unresolved. Trimming shortened V by 5 bases and J by 4 bases, and 14 bases separated the two germline ends. The CDR3 is 15 amino acids. Looked up from germline, CDR1 is MNHEY and CDR2 is SMNVEV (reference sequence). The CDR3 is CASSPLLAGTGELFF. The CDR3 nucleotides read TGTGCCAGCAGTCCCCTCTTAGCAGGCACCGGGGAGCTGTTTTTT.

The J gene is TRBJ1-6, the V gene TRBV30; D gene uncertain. Deletions cut 0 bases from V and 0 bases from J, with 18 bases between. The CDR3 has 19 amino acids. The germline V gene encodes CDR1 GTSNPN and CDR2 SVGIG (reference sequence). CDR3 nucleotide sequence: TGTGCCTGGAGTGTACCTAAGGATCATGGGAGCTCCTATAATTCACCCCTCCACTTT. Amino acids: CAWSVPKDHGSSYNSPLHF.

This chain connects TRBV28 to TRBJ1-5; 8 bases are a match to TRBD1. The trim removed 2 bases at V and 4 bases at J, leaving 4 bases unmatched. Germline assignment: CDR1 MDHEN and CDR2 SYDVKM. The CDR3 runs to 15 residues. The CDR3 region is CASSLGQGRNQPQHF. CDR3 bases: TGTGCCAGCAGTTTAGGACAGGGTCGTAATCAGCCCCAGCATTTT.

The chain carries TRBV9 and TRBJ2-3, with TRBD1 identical over 8 bases. Germline V CDR1 and CDR2: SGDLS, YYNGEE. V was pared by 6 bases and J by 2 bases, with 11 bases of the junction left unmatched. This CDR3 has 16 amino acids. The CDR3 spells CASIPGQGGTTDTQYF. In nucleotides, the CDR3 is TGTGCCAGCATCCCAGGACAGGGCGGGACCACAGATACGCAGTATTTT.

The chain has TRBV20-1 and TRBJ1-1; D gene unclear. Germline CDR1 and CDR2: DFQATT and SNEGSKA (reference sequence). This CDR3 comprises 14 residues. Trimming took off 0 bases at V and 5 bases at J, with 13 bases between the two ends. CDR3 nucleotides: TGCAGTGCTAGAGAACCCGGATCCGGGACTGAAGCTTTCTTT. Its translation: CSAREPGSGTEAFF.

The V gene is TRBV30, the J gene TRBJ2-1, with unresolved D. V lost 2 bases to trimming and J lost 4 bases, with 12 bases between them. The V gene's germline CDR1 is GTSNPN and CDR2 SVGIG (reference sequence). This CDR3 contains 14 residues. The CDR3 nucleotides read TGTGCCTGGAGTACCTACCTACCATACAATGAGCAGTTCTTC. As protein: CAWSTYLPYNEQFF.

This chain joins TRBV6-5 and TRBJ1-2, with 7 bases aligning to TRBD1. With V trimmed by 8 bases and J by 2 bases, 11 bases remained unmatched. Germline lookup yields CDR1 MNHEY and CDR2 SVGAGI. This CDR3 comprises 15 residues. Here the CDR3 DNA reads TGTGCCAGCTCCAATTCGGGACAGCAAAACTATGGCTACACCTTC. Protein sequence: CASSNSGQQNYGYTF.

This clonotype has just a few counts. The V and J genes are TRBV21-1 and TRBJ2-1; the tabulated D call, TRBD2, remains unverified against the DNA. TRBV21-1 counts as a pseudogene. This CDR3 region has 18 residues. The CDR3 region has the DNA TGTGCCAGCCGAACGGCCCATTACAAGCGGGAGGACGCCAATGAGCAGTTCTTC. This translates into CASRTAHYKREDANEQFF.

This clonotype counts as large. The chain has TRBV7-6 and TRBJ2-7; D is unclear. The CDR3 totals 13 residues. V shed 5 bases and J shed 4 bases, with 12 bases lying between them. Per the germline V gene, CDR1 is SGHVS and CDR2 is FNYEAQ. The CDR3 coding sequence is TGTGCCAGCAGCCTTGACTTTATGTACGAGCAGTACTTC. Translating gives CASSLDFMYEQYF.

This clonotype was detected once. The chain joins TRBV7-3 to TRBJ2-3, with 10 bases fitting TRBD1. CDR1 is SGHTA and CDR2 is FQGTGA in the germline V gene. The CDR3 covers 16 residues. Unmatched junction bases numbered 3, after V lost 1 base and J lost 2 bases. CDR3 amino acids: CASSLMGQGFTDTQYF. The CDR3 bases are TGTGCCAGCAGCTTAATGGGACAGGGGTTCACAGATACGCAGTATTTT.